These 12 T cell receptor beta chains share one sample of origin, sequenced in a study of early T cells in non-severe SARS-CoV-2 infection. TCRdb processed the 5' RACE reads anew with MiXCR; each CDR3 protein has one entry. The data contain around 77,000 distinct CDR3 sequences, 4.5% to 6% of them singletons. The sequences come from whole blood, collected at baseline. Source of these receptors: an adult who was a healthcare worker with PCR-confirmed SARS-CoV-2 infection or an uninfected control (not recorded which).

In this sample, this clonotype turned up many times. The J gene is TRBJ2-1, the V gene TRBV11-2; 9 positions agree with TRBD1. The germline V gene has CDR1 SGHAT and CDR2 FQNNGV. V shed 5 bases, J shed 14 bases, and the junction held 13 bases outside the gene matches. The CDR3 contains 14 residues. The CDR3 DNA reads as TGTGCCAGCAGCCCCCCAGGGGAACAGGGGGCTAAGTTCTTC. This codes for CASSPPGEQGAKFF.

This clonotype was seen a few times. This chain connects TRBV20-1 to TRBJ1-3; D is unclear. The V and J ends lost 1 base and 2 bases respectively, with 6 bases between them. Germline V gene sequence: CDR1 DFQATT, CDR2 SNEGSKA (reference sequence). This CDR3 is 13 amino acids long. The CDR3 here is CSARVPTGNTIYF. The CDR3 DNA reads as TGCAGTGCTAGAGTCCCGACTGGAAACACCATATATTTT.

This clonotype was observed a handful of times. V usage is TRBV2 and J usage is TRBJ2-3; tentative D call: TRBD2 (7 bases). V was pared by 8 bases and J by 1 base, with 16 bases between. The CDR3 loop spans 15 amino acids. The germline CDR1 and CDR2 sequences are SNHLY and FYNNEI. The CDR3 coding sequence is TGTGCCAGCGGGGGGGCCAGGATGGGCACAGATACGCAGTATTTT. Residues: CASGGARMGTDTQYF.

V gene TRBV7-9 combines with J gene TRBJ1-1; perhaps TRBD1 as D (5 bases). The ends were cut back, 4 bases at V and 4 bases at J, with 16 bases in the middle. The CDR3 consists of 15 residues. The germline V gene has CDR1 SEHNR and CDR2 FQNEAQ (reference sequence). The CDR3 coding sequence is TGTGCCAGCAGCTCCAAGCCCTACAGGTCCACTGAAGCTTTCTTT. It encodes CASSSKPYRSTEAFF.

This clonotype was counted ten times or more. The rearrangement uses TRBV20-1 and TRBJ2-3; D assignment may be TRBD1 or TRBD2 (6 bases each). Trimming cost V 6 bases and J 6 bases, with 22 bases left between them. Germline CDR1 and CDR2: DFQATT and SNEGSKA (reference sequence). The length of the CDR3 is 15 residues. CDR3 residues: CSASGLEGGRDTQYF. The CDR3 DNA sequence: TGCAGTGCCTCCGGACTGGAGGGGGGTAGGGATACGCAGTATTTT.

Many counts were recorded for this clonotype. The chain combines TRBV29-1 with TRBJ2-7; D gene uncertain. CDR1 is SQVTM, CDR2 ANQGSEA, per germline. The CDR3 has 15 amino acids. Between the trimmed V and J ends, which lost 6 bases and 0 bases, there was a span of 18 bases. The DNA of the CDR3 is TGCAGCGTGGTTACACCGACCCCATTCTCCTACGAGCAGTACTTC. Translation gives CSVVTPTPFSYEQYF.

This clonotype was observed many times. The chain uses TRBV6-2 or TRBV6-3 and TRBJ2-1; D unclear. Trimming left V 6 bases short and J 9 bases short, with 12 bases between. The CDR3 spans 12 residues. CDR1 is MNHEY and CDR2 is SVGEGT in the germline V gene. The CDR3, as DNA: TGTGCCAGCAGCCGAACCGGCTCTGAGCAGTTCTTC. Residues: CASSRTGSEQFF.

The sample holds many counts of this clonotype. The chain recombines TRBV12-3 or TRBV12-4 with TRBJ2-7; TRBD2 aligns across 8 bases. The CDR3 is 19 residues long. J gave up 9 bases and V 6 bases, and 28 bases lay outside the gene matches. The CDR3 reads CASSRPPRAIGLAGMVQYF. The DNA of the CDR3 is TGTGCCAGCAGCCGCCCCCCACGGGCGATTGGACTAGCTGGGATGGTGCAGTACTTC.

This clonotype was seen at least ten times. This chain connects TRBV5-4 to TRBJ2-7; a weak D match, TRBD1 (6 bases). Between the trimmed V and J ends, which lost 4 bases and 0 bases, there was a span of 8 bases. Germline CDR1 and CDR2: SGHNT and YYREEE (reference sequence). The CDR3 runs 13 residues. CDR3 in amino acids: CASSQGSSYEQYF. CDR3 in DNA: TGTGCCAGCAGCCAGGGGAGCTCCTACGAGCAGTACTTC.

This chain joins TRBV11-2 and TRBJ2-6; no clear D gene. Trimming took 5 bases from V and 4 from J, leaving 9 bases between them. The CDR3 is made up of 14 amino acids. Germline V gene lookup returns CDR1 SGHAT and CDR2 FQNNGV. The CDR3: CASSPLAGANVLTF. CDR3 bases: TGTGCCAGCAGCCCCTTGGCCGGGGCCAACGTCCTGACTTTC.

This clonotype was recorded at least ten times. The chain recombines TRBV7-8 with TRBJ1-2, with D uncertain. V was cut by 5 bases and J by 4 bases, with 17 bases left in between. CDR1 is SGHVS and CDR2 is FQNEAQ in the germline V gene. CDR3 length equals 15 residues. The CDR3 region has the DNA TGTGCCAGCAGCCCTTCAGGTCAAGGCCTCTATGGCTACACCTTC. Translating it yields CASSPSGQGLYGYTF.

The table lists this clonotype with a few counts. The J gene is TRBJ2-7, the V gene TRBV19; TRBD2 matches 7 bases. The germline V gene encodes CDR1 LNHDA and CDR2 SQIVND (reference sequence). CDR3 length: 13 residues. The V segment lost 3 bases and the J segment 7 bases; nucleotides outside the gene matches: 6. Here the CDR3 DNA reads TGTGCCAGTAGTATCTCTGGCGGGAGTGAGCAGTACTTC. This sequence encodes CASSISGGSEQYF.